The present entry profiles one T cell receptor beta chain with its context. The target antigen is unknown. Profiled with immunoSEQ multiplex PCR; TCRdb holds only in-frame clones, not every one. Seen here are tens of thousands of clones, approximately 88% observed once, and the top ten hold around 0.95%. The sample originates from a study of OX40 agonist ivuxolimab in advanced cancers. Study summary: Treatment of patients was with ivuxolimab, an agonistic anti-OX40 (CD134) antibody.

General study points: Averaging showed that CD8+ T cells had more expanded clones than CD4+ did.

Trimming removed 2 bases from V and 1 base from J, with 5 bases in between. Germline assignment: CDR1 MNHEY and CDR2 SVGAGI. The CDR3 length is 13 residues. Sample: CD4+ or CD8+ T cells sorted from blood, taken in a trial of the OX40 agonist ivuxolimab. The receptor's source is an adult with an advanced solid tumor such as melanoma, head and neck, liver or kidney cancer. V usage is TRBV6-5 and J usage is TRBJ1-1; D is ambiguous. The CDR3 loop is CASSYPPNTEAFF. The CDR3 nucleotides are TGTGCCAGCAGTTACCCGCCGAACACTGAAGCTTTCTTT.